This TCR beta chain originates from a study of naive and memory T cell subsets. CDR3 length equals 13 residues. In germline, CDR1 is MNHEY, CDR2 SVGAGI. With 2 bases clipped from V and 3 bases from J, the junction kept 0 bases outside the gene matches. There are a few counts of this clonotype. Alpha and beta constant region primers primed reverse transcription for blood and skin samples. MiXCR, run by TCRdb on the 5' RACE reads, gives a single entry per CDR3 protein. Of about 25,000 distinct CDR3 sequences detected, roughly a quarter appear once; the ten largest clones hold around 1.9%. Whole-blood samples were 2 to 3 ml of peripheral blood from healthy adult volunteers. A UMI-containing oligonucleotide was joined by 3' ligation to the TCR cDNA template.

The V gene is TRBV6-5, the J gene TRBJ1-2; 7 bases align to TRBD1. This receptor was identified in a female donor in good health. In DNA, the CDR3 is TGTGCCAGCAGTTACACAGGGGACTATGGCTACACCTTC. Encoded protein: CASSYTGDYGYTF.